One TCR beta chain is described in this entry. Antigen: not known. The data belong to a study of T cells in Graves' hyperthyroidism and ophthalmopathy. Regarding the study as a whole: Ophthalmopathy cases were set apart from stable hyperthyroidism by a 13 V-J model.

Authors of the study amplified TCR beta CDR3 regions from RNA transcripts. When the TCR CDR3 underwent first-round RT-PCR, the HTBI primer set was used. Using its own MiXCR run on the multiplex PCR reads, TCRdb lists one record per CDR3 protein. Of roughly 700,000 distinct CDR3 sequences listed, around 40% are singletons. This CDR3 comprises 13 residues. Deletions cut 0 bases from V and 7 bases from J, with 9 bases between. In germline, CDR1 is LGHNA, CDR2 YSLEER. The rearrangement links TRBV4-3 to TRBJ1-2; D gene unclear. Specimen: blood. This TCR derives from a woman between 35 and 50 years old with Graves' hyperthyroidism. The CDR3 here is CASSQDLEGGYTF. As DNA, the CDR3 is TGCGCCAGCAGCCAAGATCTGGAGGGTGGCTACACCTTC.